A selection of T cell receptor beta chains follows, all from one sample in a study of T cells in Graves' hyperthyroidism and ophthalmopathy. Via MiXCR, TCRdb re-called the multiplex PCR reads, giving one row per CDR3 protein. The sample lists fewer than 250,000 distinct CDR3 sequences; approximately 23% were seen once. Sequencing input: blood. Receptors were obtained from a woman in her thirties or forties with Graves' ophthalmopathy. Each CDR3 is given with its conserved first and last residue. D genes are given only for firm matches. The listing skips clone size in some rows; elsewhere it reads once, few, many or a size class.

size: .
J: TRBJ1-1
length: 14
D: .
V: TRBV7-2
DNA: TGTGCCAGCAGCTTAGTACCCGAGTACACTGAAGCTTTCTTT
CDR3: CASSLVPEYTEAFF

size: few
J: TRBJ1-5
length: 16
D: TRBD1
V: TRBV28
DNA: TGTGCCAGCAGCCCTCTTTTTGGACAGGGGTTTCAGCCCCAGCATTTT
CDR3: CASSPLFGQGFQPQHF

size: many
J: TRBJ2-2
length: 13
D: .
V: TRBV28
DNA: TGTGCCAGCAGTTTGACTACTCCCGGGGAGCTGTTTTTT
CDR3: CASSLTTPGELFF

size: .
J: TRBJ1-2
length: 12
D: .
V: TRBV28
DNA: TGTGCCAGCAGTCCTCGAGCCTATGGCTACACCTTC
CDR3: CASSPRAYGYTF

size: many
J: TRBJ2-5
length: 18
D: .
V: TRBV6-5
DNA: TGTGCCAGCAGACGCACCCAAGCCATCAGGCCGTTCCAAGAGACCCAGTACTTC
CDR3: CASRRTQAIRPFQETQYF

size: many
J: TRBJ2-4
length: 15
D: .
V: TRBV20-1
DNA: TGCAGTGCTCCCCAAGCTATAGGAGCCAAAAACATTCAGTACTTC
CDR3: CSAPQAIGAKNIQYF

size: many
J: TRBJ2-2
length: 15
D: TRBD1
V: TRBV19
DNA: TGTGCCAGTAGGACGGGACAGACGAACACCGGGGAGCTGTTTTTT
CDR3: CASRTGQTNTGELFF

size: .
J: TRBJ1-2
length: 14
D: .
V: TRBV6-1
DNA: TGTGCCAGCAGTGAACGACAGGCCTACTATGGCTACACCTTC
CDR3: CASSERQAYYGYTF

size: many
J: TRBJ1-5
length: 16
D: .
V: TRBV10-3
DNA: TGTGCCATCAGTGACCGAGCTGGACAGAAACATCAGCCCCAGCATTTT
CDR3: CAISDRAGQKHQPQHF

size: many
J: TRBJ1-2
length: 16
D: .
V: TRBV13
DNA: TGTGCCAGCAGCCCCCGGACACATTCAACTAACTATGGCTACACCTTC
CDR3: CASSPRTHSTNYGYTF

size: .
J: TRBJ2-2
length: 13
D: .
V: TRBV28
DNA: TGTGCCAGCAGAGATCAGGGAGCCGGGGAGCTGTTTTTT
CDR3: CASRDQGAGELFF

size: once
J: TRBJ2-5
length: 13
D: .
V: TRBV6-4
DNA: TGTGCCAGCAGTGATGGGGCCGCCGGGACCCAGTACTTC
CDR3: CASSDGAAGTQYF

size: many
J: TRBJ2-7
length: 16
D: .
V: TRBV5-1
DNA: TGCGCCAGCAGCCGCCCTGCGGCGGGACGGGGGAACGAGCAGTACTTC
CDR3: CASSRPAAGRGNEQYF

size: few
J: TRBJ1-6
length: 15
D: .
V: TRBV7-2
DNA: TGTGCCAGCAGCCCTTTACAGGGAAAAGGTTCACCCCTCCACTTT
CDR3: CASSPLQGKGSPLHF

size: many
J: TRBJ2-5
length: 14
D: .
V: TRBV24-1
DNA: TGTGCCACCAGTGATTTCGGGACGGAGGAGACCCAGTACTTC
CDR3: CATSDFGTEETQYF

size: many
J: TRBJ1-5
length: 15
D: TRBD1
V: TRBV20-1
DNA: TGCAGTGCTAGAGATACAGGGGGGGTCAATCAGCCCCAGCATTTT
CDR3: CSARDTGGVNQPQHF

size: many
J: TRBJ2-2
length: 16
D: .
V: TRBV10-2
DNA: TGCACCAGCAGTGATTGGCGATACCAGCAAGTCGGGGAGCTGTTTTTT
CDR3: CTSSDWRYQQVGELFF

size: many
J: TRBJ1-1
length: 12
D: TRBD1
V: TRBV29-1
DNA: TGCAGCGTTGCACAGGGGAGGACTGAAGCTTTCTTT
CDR3: CSVAQGRTEAFF

size: many
J: TRBJ2-2
length: 17
D: TRBD2
V: TRBV18
DNA: TGTGCCAGCTCACCTTTCCAGGCTAGCGGGAGAAACGGGGAGCTGTTTTTT
CDR3: CASSPFQASGRNGELFF

size: many
J: TRBJ2-7
length: 12
D: TRBD1
V: TRBV2
DNA: TGTGCCACCCGGACAGGGGACTACGAGCAGTACTTC
CDR3: CATRTGDYEQYF

size: many
J: TRBJ2-7
length: 14
D: .
V: TRBV12-3/TRBV12-4
DNA: TGTGCCAGCAGACGGCGCAGGGATACTTACGAGCAGTACTTC
CDR3: CASRRRRDTYEQYF

size: .
J: TRBJ2-7
length: 15
D: .
V: TRBV20-1
DNA: TGCAGTGCTTCTCACCCACGTATGAGCTCCTACGAGCAGTACTTC
CDR3: CSASHPRMSSYEQYF

size: many
J: TRBJ2-2
length: 15
D: TRBD2
V: TRBV6-5
DNA: TGTGCCAGCAGGTTCACTAGCGAGTCCACCGGGGAGCTGTTTTTT
CDR3: CASRFTSESTGELFF

size: many
J: TRBJ1-5
length: 14
D: .
V: TRBV19
DNA: TGTGCCACCTCCCCCGGGGCCGCCAATCAGCCCCAGCATTTT
CDR3: CATSPGAANQPQHF

size: .
J: TRBJ1-2
length: 15
D: .
V: TRBV6-5
DNA: TGTGCCAGCAGTTACGAGGGACGGAACCCCTATGGCTACACCTTC
CDR3: CASSYEGRNPYGYTF

size: many
J: TRBJ1-1
length: 13
D: .
V: TRBV30
DNA: TGTGCCTGGAGTAGGCAGGGGAACACTGAAGCTTTCTTT
CDR3: CAWSRQGNTEAFF

size: many
J: TRBJ1-4
length: 15
D: TRBD1
V: TRBV9
DNA: TGTGCCAGCAGCGCGTGGACAGGACTAAATGAAAAACTGTTTTTT
CDR3: CASSAWTGLNEKLFF

size: .
J: TRBJ2-5
length: 14
D: .
V: TRBV6-1
DNA: TGTGCCAGCAGACGTACTAGTGCACTAGAGACCCAGTACTTC
CDR3: CASRRTSALETQYF

size: .
J: TRBJ2-7
length: 15
D: .
V: TRBV24-1
DNA: TGTGCCACCAGTGATAGTGGCGCGAAAACCTACGAGCAGTACTTC
CDR3: CATSDSGAKTYEQYF

size: .
J: TRBJ1-1
length: 13
D: .
V: TRBV7-8
DNA: TGTGCCAGCAGCTTAATGCAGGGTATTGAAGCTTTCTTT
CDR3: CASSLMQGIEAFF

size: many
J: TRBJ2-7
length: 14
D: .
V: TRBV19
DNA: TGTGCCAGTAGTATAGGGGTGAGGAGCGACGAGCAGTACTTC
CDR3: CASSIGVRSDEQYF

size: few
J: TRBJ2-7
length: 15
D: .
V: TRBV4-2
DNA: TGTGCCAGCAGCCAGTCCGGGACGGACACCTACGAGCAGTACTTC
CDR3: CASSQSGTDTYEQYF

size: many
J: TRBJ2-7
length: 16
D: TRBD2
V: TRBV29-1
DNA: TGCAGCGTTGATCAACCGGGACTAGCGGGAGGGGGAGAGCAGTACTTC
CDR3: CSVDQPGLAGGGEQYF

size: many
J: TRBJ1-1
length: 16
D: .
V: TRBV24-1
DNA: TGTGCCACCAGTGACCCGCACAGCAACCTGAACACTGAAGCTTTCTTT
CDR3: CATSDPHSNLNTEAFF

size: few
J: TRBJ1-2
length: 14
D: .
V: TRBV28
DNA: TGTGCCAGCAGTTCTCCCGGGACAAACTATGGCTACACCTTC
CDR3: CASSSPGTNYGYTF

size: many
J: TRBJ2-3
length: 15
D: .
V: TRBV25-1
DNA: TGTGCCAGCAGCCAACCGGGACCGCGCACAGATACGCAGTATTTT
CDR3: CASSQPGPRTDTQYF

size: many
J: TRBJ1-5
length: 13
D: .
V: TRBV7-2
DNA: TGTGCCAGCAGCCCAACACTCGAGGTGCCCCAGCATTTT
CDR3: CASSPTLEVPQHF

size: many
J: TRBJ2-7
length: 12
D: .
V: TRBV7-8
DNA: TGTGCCAGCAGCTTGGTCCGGGACCCACAGTACTTC
CDR3: CASSLVRDPQYF

size: many
J: TRBJ2-5
length: 14
D: TRBD1
V: TRBV30
DNA: TGTGCCTGGACCGGGGACAGGGGAACGCGCACCCAGTACTTC
CDR3: CAWTGDRGTRTQYF

size: .
J: TRBJ2-7
length: 13
D: .
V: TRBV7-8
DNA: TGTGCCAGCAGCTTAGGCGGGATCGGCGAGCAGTACTTC
CDR3: CASSLGGIGEQYF

size: .
J: TRBJ1-2
length: 15
D: TRBD1
V: TRBV7-9
DNA: TGTGCCAGCAGTTGGGGGACAGGGGGTTGGTATGGCTACACCTTC
CDR3: CASSWGTGGWYGYTF

size: many
J: TRBJ2-7
length: 14
D: TRBD1
V: TRBV15
DNA: TGTGCCACCAGCAGAGATAGGGGGCTCTACGAGCAGTACTTC
CDR3: CATSRDRGLYEQYF

size: many
J: TRBJ2-7
length: 14
D: .
V: TRBV11-2
DNA: TGTGCCAGCAGCCCGGGACCTAGCCGGGGCGAGCAGTACTTC
CDR3: CASSPGPSRGEQYF

size: .
J: TRBJ1-1
length: 14
D: .
V: TRBV6-5
DNA: TGTGCCAGCAGTTACCTTCGGGATAACACTGAAGCTTTCTTT
CDR3: CASSYLRDNTEAFF

size: many
J: TRBJ2-7
length: 15
D: .
V: TRBV20-1
DNA: TGCAGTGCTAGGACACCGGGAACAGCCGCGTACGAGCAGTACTTC
CDR3: CSARTPGTAAYEQYF

size: many
J: TRBJ1-6
length: 15
D: TRBD1
V: TRBV6-5
DNA: TGTGCCAGCAGTTCCAGACAGGGGGAGAATTCACCCCTCCACTTT
CDR3: CASSSRQGENSPLHF

size: many
J: TRBJ1-2
length: 15
D: .
V: TRBV6-5
DNA: TGTGCCAGCAGTTACTCGATCGGGGTTTCCTATGGCTACACCTTC
CDR3: CASSYSIGVSYGYTF

size: many
J: TRBJ2-7
length: 13
D: .
V: TRBV28
DNA: TGTGCCAGCCAAAAAAGGGAACCCTACGAGCAGTACTTC
CDR3: CASQKREPYEQYF